The present T cell receptor (beta chain) was sequenced within a study of T cell changes during pregnancy in multiple sclerosis. Germline CDR1 reads MNHNS; CDR2 reads SASEGT. V was clipped by 5 bases and J by 4 bases; unmatched bases: 7. The CDR3 runs to 14 residues. This table comes from immunoSEQ multiplex PCR, and its TCRdb copy is limited to in-frame clones, with some not included. The table has 45,000 to 70,000 clones, 80% to 95% seen once. V usage is TRBV6-1 and J usage is TRBJ1-2; 7 nucleotides line up with TRBD1. The TCR comes from a female donor in good health, enrolled as a control in a pregnancy study. This sample comprised peripheral blood, obtained in the third trimester of pregnancy. The CDR3 loop reads CASSQTGTVYGYTF. The CDR3 DNA is TGTGCCAGCAGTCAAACCGGGACAGTCTATGGCTACACCTTC.